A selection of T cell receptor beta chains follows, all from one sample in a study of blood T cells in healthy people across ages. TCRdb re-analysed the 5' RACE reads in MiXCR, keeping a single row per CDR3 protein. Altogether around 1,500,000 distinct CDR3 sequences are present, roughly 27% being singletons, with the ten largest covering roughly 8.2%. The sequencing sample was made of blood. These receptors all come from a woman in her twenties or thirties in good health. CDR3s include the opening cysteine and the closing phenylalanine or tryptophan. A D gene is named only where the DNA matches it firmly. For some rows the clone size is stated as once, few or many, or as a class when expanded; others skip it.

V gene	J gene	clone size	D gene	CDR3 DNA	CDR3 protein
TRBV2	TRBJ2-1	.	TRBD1	TGTGCCAGCAGTGTCGAGGGGGCGGAGATGGAGACCCAGTTCTTC	CASSVEGAEMETQFF
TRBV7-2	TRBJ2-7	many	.	TGTGCCAGCAGCCCGAAGAGACTAGACTCCTACGAGCAGTACTTC	CASSPKRLDSYEQYF
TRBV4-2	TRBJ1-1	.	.	TGTGCCAGCAGGCGCGGTGGCCTCCAAGGGACTGAAGCTTTCTTT	CASRRGGLQGTEAFF
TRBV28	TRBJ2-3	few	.	TGTGCCAGCAAAAAACAGGGTATCACAGATACGCAGTATTTT	CASKKQGITDTQYF
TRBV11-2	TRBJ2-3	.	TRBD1	TGTGCCAGCAGCAATAGACAGGGTTTGGAGGATACGCAGTATTTT	CASSNRQGLEDTQYF
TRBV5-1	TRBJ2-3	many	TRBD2	TGCGCCAGCACAGGACTAGCGGGAGAAGATACGCAGTATTTT	CASTGLAGEDTQYF
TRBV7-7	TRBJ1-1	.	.	TGTGCCAGCAGTTTGGGTCCTACCGCTGAAGCTTTCTTT	CASSLGPTAEAFF
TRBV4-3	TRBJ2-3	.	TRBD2	TGCGCCAGCAGCCAAGATCGGGGGGAAGATACGCAGTATTTT	CASSQDRGEDTQYF
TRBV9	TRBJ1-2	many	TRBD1	TGTGCCAGCAGCTCTCCCGGGACAGGGAACGGCTACACCTTC	CASSSPGTGNGYTF
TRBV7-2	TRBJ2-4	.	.	TGTGCCAGCAGCTTACGACCAATGGGAACCAAAAACATTCAGTACTTC	CASSLRPMGTKNIQYF
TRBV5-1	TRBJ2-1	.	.	TGCGCCAGCAGCCCACCGGCCAGGGGTATCGATGAGCAGTTCTTC	CASSPPARGIDEQFF
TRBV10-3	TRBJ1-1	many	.	TGTGCCATCAGCACCTCCGGGACGAACACTGAAGCTTTCTTT	CAISTSGTNTEAFF
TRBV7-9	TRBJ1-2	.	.	TGTGCCAGCAGGGAAAGTGAGGTCTATGGCTACACCTTC	CASRESEVYGYTF
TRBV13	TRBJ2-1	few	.	TGTGCCAGCAGCTCCCACTCTCTAGCGCCCAGAGCCAATGAGCAGTTCTTC	CASSSHSLAPRANEQFF
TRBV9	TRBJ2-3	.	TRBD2	TGTGCCAGCAGCGAAAGGGAGGGCAGCACAGATACGCAGTATTTT	CASSEREGSTDTQYF
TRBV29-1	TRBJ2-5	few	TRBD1	TGCGGCTCCCGGGACAGGGTCGACCAAGAGACCCAGTACTTC	CGSRDRVDQETQYF
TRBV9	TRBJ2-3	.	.	TGTGCCAGCAGCCCCACCCCTGGGGGAGGTGGTACAGATACGCAGTATTTT	CASSPTPGGGGTDTQYF
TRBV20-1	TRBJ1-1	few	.	TGCAGTGCCTCCTCGACCTTACTGGCTTTCTTT	CSASSTLLAFF
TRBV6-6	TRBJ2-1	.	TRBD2	TGTGCCAGCAGCAAGACTAGCGGGAGGAGCGATGAGCAGTTCTTC	CASSKTSGRSDEQFF
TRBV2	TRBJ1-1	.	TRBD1	TGTGCCAGCAGTGAAGAATGGTCCAGGGGGGTAAGGACTGAAGCTTTCTTT	CASSEEWSRGVRTEAFF
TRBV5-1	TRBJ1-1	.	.	TGCGCCAGCAGCCCCGAGGGCAGGACCGATTACACTGAAGCTTTCTTT	CASSPEGRTDYTEAFF
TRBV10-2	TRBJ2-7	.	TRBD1	TGCGCCAGCAGGGCGGACAGGGGGCTCTACGAGCAGTACTTC	CASRADRGLYEQYF
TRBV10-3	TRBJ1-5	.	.	TGTGCCATCGGGACCGAGCAGACTCAGCCCCAGCATTTT	CAIGTEQTQPQHF
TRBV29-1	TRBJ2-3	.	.	TGCAGCGCCCCACCGGGAGCAAGCCCAGATACGCAGTATTTT	CSAPPGASPDTQYF
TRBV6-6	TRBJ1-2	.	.	TGTACCAGCAGCCGGACGGTCGACTATGGCTACACCTTC	CTSSRTVDYGYTF
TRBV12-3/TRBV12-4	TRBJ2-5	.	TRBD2	TGTGCCAGCAGCCCTGAGGCGGGGGTCCTCCGAGAGACCCAGTACTTC	CASSPEAGVLRETQYF
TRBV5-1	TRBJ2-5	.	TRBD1	TGCGCCAGCAGCCTGCGTCCAGGGGGAGTAGAGACCCAGTACTTC	CASSLRPGGVETQYF